The entry that follows covers one T cell receptor beta chain sequence. Its matching antigen is unknown. The data originate from a study of Ad26.COV2.S vaccination and SARS-CoV-2 variants. Overall study: Ad26.COV2.S given intramuscularly, once or twice 56 days apart.

Study-wide findings and caveats: Reportedly, after vaccination the spike-specific CD8+ and CD4+ T cell responses displayed substantial breadth. People who got the vaccine had more spike-specific TCR breadth than people who got placebo.

With 1 base clipped from V and 2 bases from J, the junction kept 10 bases outside the gene matches. Germline CDR1 reads LGHDT; CDR2 reads YNNKEL (reference sequence). This CDR3 region has 18 residues. Treatment denoted: 19 received Ad26.COV2.S at low or high dose, single or two shots; roughly 5 received placebo; per-sample allocation not given. Sampling took place 63 days after the first vaccine or placebo injection. In Boston, an adult donor aged 18-55 years took part. Using immunoSEQ multiplex PCR, the repertoire was profiled, and TCRdb retains in-frame clones only, with some absent. The sample shows about 350,000 clones, approximately 84% of them seen only once.

This receptor was taken from a person aged 18-65 years who received the Ad26.COV2.S COVID-19 vaccine or a placebo. Material: peripheral blood, obtained in a trial of Ad26.COV2.S vaccine versus placebo. V usage is TRBV3-1 (or the pseudogene TRBV3-2) and J usage is TRBJ2-7, with 11 bases aligning to TRBD2. The CDR3: CASSQATRTSGHTYEQYF. DNA of the CDR3: TGTGCCAGCAGCCAAGCGACCAGGACTAGCGGGCACACCTACGAGCAGTACTTC.